The rows below give T cell receptor beta chains drawn from one sample of a study of T-cell memory formation after mild COVID-19. Via MiXCR, TCRdb re-called the 5' RACE reads, giving one row per CDR3 protein. This sample has 250,000 to 300,000 distinct CDR3 sequences; around 16% occur once, and the top ten carry roughly 25%. The source material was PBMCs or a T cell subset sorted from them (not recorded which). These receptor sequences come from a man younger than 35 who had mild COVID-19 (a few samples of this study predate the infection). Cell type and time point are not known. Both conserved end residues are part of each CDR3. The D gene is left open where the match is weak. The size entry is marked missing in some rows and otherwise reads once, few, many or a size class.

j_gene	v_gene	d_gene	abundance	CDR3aa	CDR3nt
TRBJ2-5	TRBV7-2	NA	few	CASSSPGDETQYF	TGTGCCAGCAGCTCACCGGGGGATGAGACCCAGTACTTC
TRBJ1-1	TRBV6-1	NA	NA	CASNRFGGTLNTEAFF	TGTGCCAGCAATCGTTTTGGGGGCACCCTGAACACTGAAGCTTTCTTT
TRBJ1-1	TRBV18	NA	NA	CASTRDMNTEAFF	TGTGCCAGCACCCGGGACATGAACACTGAAGCTTTCTTT
TRBJ1-1	TRBV4-1	TRBD1	NA	CASSQDWVLGTGATEAFF	TGCGCCAGCAGCCAAGATTGGGTATTAGGGACAGGGGCCACTGAAGCTTTCTTT
TRBJ1-1	TRBV15	NA	NA	CATSRVYQPNTEAFF	TGTGCCACCAGCAGAGTGTATCAGCCGAACACTGAAGCTTTCTTT
TRBJ2-5	TRBV10-3	NA	few	CAISESIQETQYF	TGTGCCATCAGTGAGTCAATACAAGAGACCCAGTACTTC
TRBJ2-2	TRBV29-1	TRBD1	NA	CSVGTPGQGFTGELFF	TGCAGCGTCGGAACACCGGGACAGGGGTTCACCGGGGAGCTGTTTTTT
TRBJ1-3	TRBV10-3	TRBD1	few	CAISPQGAQDTIYF	TGTGCCATCAGTCCACAGGGGGCTCAAGACACCATATATTTT
TRBJ2-2	TRBV5-1	NA	few	CATRPSANTGELFF	TGCGCCACCCGTCCTAGCGCGAACACCGGGGAGCTGTTTTTT
TRBJ2-4	TRBV20-1	NA	many	CSAKNTGLRNIQYF	TGCAGTGCTAAAAACACAGGGTTGAGAAACATTCAGTACTTC
TRBJ2-5	TRBV6-5	NA	NA	CASSGGWETQYF	TGTGCCAGCAGTGGGGGTTGGGAGACCCAGTACTTC
TRBJ2-3	TRBV5-1	TRBD2	few	CASSSGLAFSTDTQYF	TGCGCCAGCAGCTCAGGACTAGCCTTTAGCACAGATACGCAGTATTTT
TRBJ2-6	TRBV12-3/TRBV12-4	NA	NA	CASGFGANVLTF	TGTGCCAGCGGGTTTGGGGCCAACGTCCTGACTTTC
TRBJ2-7	TRBV6-5	NA	many	CASTPDRTVYEQYF	TGTGCCAGCACCCCTGACAGGACGGTCTACGAGCAGTACTTC
TRBJ2-3	TRBV20-1	TRBD2	many	CSVEYGGSFTDTQYF	TGCAGTGTCGAATACGGCGGGAGTTTCACAGATACGCAGTATTTT
TRBJ2-1	TRBV14	NA	few	CASSQGVSSYNEQFF	TGTGCCAGCAGCCAGGGAGTTAGCTCCTACAATGAGCAGTTCTTC